The T cell receptor beta chain described here comes from a study of OX40 agonist ivuxolimab in advanced cancers. The study in broad terms: The costimulatory receptor OX40 (CD134) was targeted by ivuxolimab, a fully human IgG2 agonistic monoclonal antibody. Intravenous ivuxolimab was administered to patients every 2 weeks at six dose levels: 0.01, 0.1, 0.3, 1.5, 3 and 10 mg/kg. Among the approximately 54 dose-escalation patients, some 19 had hepatocellular carcinoma, roughly 15 melanoma, 9 renal cell carcinoma and 9 head and neck cancer. The dose-escalation cohort was around 83% male with a mean age of about 54 years, ranging from roughly 23 to 85. Patients were allowed to have had prior anti-PD-1, anti-PD-L1 or anti-CTLA-4 therapy, and approximately 40% of the dose-escalation patients had been treated with checkpoint inhibitors. Three dose-escalation patients achieved partial responses, one with hepatocellular carcinoma and two with cutaneous melanoma. Peripheral TCRbeta sequencing was intended to test whether TCR sequence diversity was altered and clonal T-cell expansion was caused by ivuxolimab. The paper reports the monotherapy dose-escalation portion (N of about 50 patients) of the phase I ivuxolimab trial. Paper-wide results and their limitations: Low levels of normalized T-cell clonal expansion were also seen in some patients who did not respond. The antigen specificity of the peripheral T cells that underwent clonal expansion was not determined. At doses of 0.1 to 3.0 mg/kg, clonal expansion of both CD4+ and CD8+ blood T cells was observed from baseline to week 6. Partial responders in the 0.1-3.0 mg/kg groups had among the lowest normalized peripheral clonal expansion, especially among CD8+ T cells. After ivuxolimab, more expanded clones were found on average in CD8+ T cells than in CD4+ T cells.

Genomic DNA was extracted from sorted cells for sequencing of the TCRbeta CDR3 region. TCRbeta CDR3 regions were sequenced using the immunoSEQ Assay. The source is immuneACCESS, and TCRdb retained only in-frame sequences with V and J called. Part of the clones is not carried over; for the studies checked, unresolved V genes explain less than half of this, and the remainder is unexplained. This sample holds over 55,000 clones; roughly nine tenths were observed only once. 3.5% to 4.5% of the sample belongs to the ten largest clones. On this clone itself: Its antigen remains undetermined. Base quality data are lacking; no much larger clone is found one base away.

The trial excluded patients who had a history of autoimmune disease or were on systemic immunosuppression. Peripheral blood for TCR sequencing was collected from all dose cohorts at baseline, on cycle 4 day 1, and on cycle 7 day 1. Samples were obtained from an open-label, multicenter, first-in-human phase I dose-escalation trial of ivuxolimab. Adults with locally advanced or metastatic melanoma, renal cell, hepatocellular, or head and neck squamous cell carcinoma were enrolled in the trial. CD4+ and CD8+ T cells were sorted separately from peripheral blood before TCR sequencing. Inclusive of the bounding cysteine and phenylalanine, the CDR3 is 15 residues long. Only the CDR3 portion is preserved as DNA: 45 bases, with reading frame beginning at the first base. As encoded in the germline V gene (reference sequence), CDR1 is LNHNV while CDR2 is YYDKDF. Deletion took 5 bases off V and 5 bases off J, with a span of 18 bases between the germline ends.

The rearranged segments are TRBV15 and TRBJ2-5; the D gene is perhaps TRBD1, on 5 matching bases. The starting material was CD4+ or CD8+ T cells sorted from blood, obtained in a trial of the OX40 agonist ivuxolimab. The receptor's source is an adult with an advanced solid tumor such as melanoma, head and neck, liver or kidney cancer. The DNA sequence is given as TGTGCCACCAGCGCAGGTCCAGGGAACGGGGAGACCCAGTACTTC. Its protein product is CATSAGPGNGETQYF.